This is a list of T cell receptor beta chains from one sample in a study of CD8+ T cells in alopecia areata. The method was immunoSEQ multiplex PCR; TCRdb's version includes in-frame clones alone and lacks a portion of them. This sample has 100,000 to 150,000 clones, with around 50% found just once. The sequencing sample was made of NKG2D-low CD8+ T cells sorted from blood. The source of these receptors is a human donor with alopecia areata. The CDR3 runs from the conserved cysteine through the conserved F or W. A D gene is named only where the DNA matches it firmly. Size values are once, few and many counts, or a class for expanded clones, and some rows have none.

clone size	D gene	V gene	J gene	CDR3 protein	CDR3 DNA
NA	TRBD1	TRBV9	TRBJ1-1	CASSVGQGVEAFF	TGTGCCAGCAGCGTCGGACAGGGGGTTGAAGCTTTCTTT
NA	NA	TRBV29-1	TRBJ1-1	CSVGQMNTEAFF	TGCAGCGTTGGACAAATGAACACTGAAGCTTTCTTT
NA	NA	TRBV5-1	TRBJ2-7	CASSSTDGYEQYF	TGCGCCAGCAGCTCTACCGACGGGTACGAGCAGTACTTC
few	NA	TRBV29-1	TRBJ1-1	CSVDLATEAFF	TGCAGCGTTGACTTGGCTACTGAAGCTTTCTTT
NA	NA	TRBV30	TRBJ2-2	CAWSRTANTGELFF	TGTGCCTGGAGCCGGACAGCGAACACCGGGGAGCTGTTTTTT
NA	NA	TRBV29-1	TRBJ1-1	CSAASGTEAFF	TGCAGCGCAGCCTCGGGGACTGAAGCTTTCTTT
few	TRBD1	TRBV28	TRBJ1-4	CASSSPGTGGGEKLFF	TGTGCCAGCAGTTCACCCGGGACAGGGGGCGGTGAAAAACTGTTTTTT
few	NA	TRBV29-1	TRBJ2-1	CSVDVYEQFF	TGCAGCGTTGATGTCTATGAGCAGTTCTTC
NA	TRBD2	TRBV29-1	TRBJ2-7	CSVEDNLAGVYEQYF	TGCAGCGTTGAAGATAACCTAGCGGGGGTTTACGAGCAGTACTTC
NA	NA	TRBV5-1	TRBJ1-1	CASKLGGNTEAFF	TGCGCCAGCAAACTTGGGGGGAACACTGAAGCTTTCTTT
few	NA	TRBV28	TRBJ1-4	CASSPTSGPNEKLFF	TGTGCCAGCAGCCCCACCTCGGGCCCTAATGAAAAACTGTTTTTT
NA	NA	TRBV15	TRBJ1-5	CATSYGAGNNQPQHF	TGTGCCACCTCCTATGGGGCAGGGAACAATCAGCCCCAGCATTTT
few	NA	TRBV7-9	TRBJ2-7	CASSRGEGATGEQYF	TGTGCCAGCAGCCGAGGGGAGGGGGCGACTGGAGAGCAGTACTTC